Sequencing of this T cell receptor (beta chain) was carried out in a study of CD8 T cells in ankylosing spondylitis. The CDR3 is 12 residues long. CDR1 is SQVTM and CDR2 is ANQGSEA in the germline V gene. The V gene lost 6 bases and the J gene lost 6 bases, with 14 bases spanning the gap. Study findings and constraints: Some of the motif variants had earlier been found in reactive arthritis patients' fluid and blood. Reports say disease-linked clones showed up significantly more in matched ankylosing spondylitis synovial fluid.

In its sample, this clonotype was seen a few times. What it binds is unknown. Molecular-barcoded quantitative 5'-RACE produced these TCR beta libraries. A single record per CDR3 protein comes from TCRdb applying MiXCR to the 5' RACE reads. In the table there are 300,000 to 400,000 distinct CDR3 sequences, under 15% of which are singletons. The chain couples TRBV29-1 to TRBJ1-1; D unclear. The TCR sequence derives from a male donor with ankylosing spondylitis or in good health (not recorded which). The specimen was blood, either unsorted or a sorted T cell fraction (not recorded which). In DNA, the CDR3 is TGCAGCGTCCTTAGGGCCGAGTCTGAAGCTTTCTTT. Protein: CSVLRAESEAFF. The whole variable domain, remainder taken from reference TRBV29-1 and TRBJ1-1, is SAVISQKPSRDICQRGTSLTIQCQVDSQVTMMFWYRQQPGQSLTLIATANQGSEATYESGFVIDKFPISRPNLTFSTLTVSNMSPEDSSIYLCSVLRAESEAFFGQGTRLTVV.